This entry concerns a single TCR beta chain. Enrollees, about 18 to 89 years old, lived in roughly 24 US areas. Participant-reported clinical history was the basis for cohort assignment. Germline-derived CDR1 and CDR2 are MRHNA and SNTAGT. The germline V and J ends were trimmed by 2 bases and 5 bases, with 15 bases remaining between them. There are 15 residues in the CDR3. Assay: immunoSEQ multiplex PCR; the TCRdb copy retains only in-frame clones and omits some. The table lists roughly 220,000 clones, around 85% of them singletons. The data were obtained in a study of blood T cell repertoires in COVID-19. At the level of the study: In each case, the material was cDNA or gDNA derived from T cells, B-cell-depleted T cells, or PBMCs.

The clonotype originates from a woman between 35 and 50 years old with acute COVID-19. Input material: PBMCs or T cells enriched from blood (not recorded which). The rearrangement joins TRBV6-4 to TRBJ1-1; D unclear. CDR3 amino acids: CASSDGNLRRTEAFF. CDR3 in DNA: TGTGCCAGCAGTGACGGTAATTTGAGGAGGACTGAAGCTTTCTTT.